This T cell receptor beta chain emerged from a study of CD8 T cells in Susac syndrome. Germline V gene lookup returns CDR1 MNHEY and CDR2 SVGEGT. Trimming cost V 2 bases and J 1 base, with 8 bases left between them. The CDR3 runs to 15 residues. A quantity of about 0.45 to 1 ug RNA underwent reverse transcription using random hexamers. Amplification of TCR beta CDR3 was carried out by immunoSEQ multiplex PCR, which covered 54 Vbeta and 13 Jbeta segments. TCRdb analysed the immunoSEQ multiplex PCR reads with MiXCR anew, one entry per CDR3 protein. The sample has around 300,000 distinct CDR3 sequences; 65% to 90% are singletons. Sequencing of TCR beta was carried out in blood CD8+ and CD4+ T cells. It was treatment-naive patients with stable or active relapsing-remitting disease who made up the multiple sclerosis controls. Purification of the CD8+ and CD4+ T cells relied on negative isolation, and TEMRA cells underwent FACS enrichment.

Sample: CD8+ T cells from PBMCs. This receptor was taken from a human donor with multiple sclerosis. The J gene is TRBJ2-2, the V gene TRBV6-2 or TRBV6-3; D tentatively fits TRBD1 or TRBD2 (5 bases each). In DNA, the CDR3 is TGTGCCAGCAGTTACGCAGGGAGGAACACCGGGGAGCTGTTTTTT. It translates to CASSYAGRNTGELFF.